One sample yielded the 2 T cell receptor beta chains listed below, sequenced in a study of cytomegalovirus exposure and HLA in healthy donors. Amplification used 60 Vbeta primers and 13 Jbeta primers. Measured with immunoSEQ multiplex PCR; TCRdb has only the in-frame clones, and not every one. The sample lists under 250,000 clones, around 77% occurring once. Material: PBMCs. These receptor sequences come from a young man in good health and CMV-seronegative.

The sample holds a few counts of this clone. The CDR3 DNA sequence: TGTGCCAGCAGCTTACCGGGACAGGGGTGGACTGAAGCTTTCTTT. Amino acids: CASSLPGQGWTEAFF. The V call is TRBV5-6, the J call TRBJ1-1; 10 nucleotides align to TRBD1. V dropped 2 bases and J dropped 5; count of bases not matched to a gene: 6. The CDR3 is 15 residues long. Looked up from germline, CDR1 is SGHDT and CDR2 is YYEEEE.

The chain links TRBV6-1 to TRBJ2-7; tentatively, D is TRBD1 (6 bases). From germline, CDR1 is MNHNS and CDR2 SASEGT. V shed 5 bases and J shed 7 bases, with 18 bases lying between them. This CDR3 comprises 14 residues. This chain's CDR3 is CASSLTGTPAEQYF. CDR3 nucleotide sequence: TGTGCCAGCAGTTTAACCGGGACACCGGCTGAGCAGTACTTC.